Sequencing of this T cell receptor beta chain was carried out in a study of cytomegalovirus exposure and HLA in healthy donors. About the research overall: Most genotyped donors, 81% of 300 to 400, had Caucasian-associated genetic ancestry.

Whole-study results and caveats: It is likely that the observed cluster of highly shared sequence variants was a sequencing artifact.

The junction had 0 bases not matched to a gene; V was cut back by 1 base and J by 5 bases. Looked up from germline, CDR1 is LGHNA and CDR2 is YSLEER. The CDR3 consists of 14 residues. The PCR contained 60 Vbeta and 13 Jbeta primers. Clones were read by immunoSEQ multiplex PCR, and TCRdb kept only the in-frame ones, dropping some. Among approximately 180,000 clones listed, around 80% were seen once. Healthy people donating bone marrow made up the donors. This clone is a singleton in its sample. Antigen: not known. The source material was PBMCs. The sequence was collected from a woman aged 55-70 years in good health and CMV-seropositive. This chain uses TRBV4-3 with TRBJ1-5; 9 bases map to TRBD1. The chain's CDR3 is CASSQGTGDQPQHF. The CDR3 DNA reads as TGCGCCAGCAGCCAAGGGACAGGGGATCAGCCCCAGCATTTT.